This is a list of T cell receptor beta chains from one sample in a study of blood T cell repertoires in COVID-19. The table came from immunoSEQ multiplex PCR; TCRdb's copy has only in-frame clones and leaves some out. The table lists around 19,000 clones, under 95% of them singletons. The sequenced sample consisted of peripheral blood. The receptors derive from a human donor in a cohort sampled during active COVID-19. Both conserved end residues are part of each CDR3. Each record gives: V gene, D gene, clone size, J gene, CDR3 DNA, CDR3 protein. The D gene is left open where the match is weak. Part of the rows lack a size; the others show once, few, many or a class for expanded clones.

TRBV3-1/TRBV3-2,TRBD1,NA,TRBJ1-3,TGTGCCAGCACCGGGACAGGGGTTGGAAACACCATATATTTT,CASTGTGVGNTIYF
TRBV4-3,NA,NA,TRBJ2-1,TGCGCCAGCAGCCAAGGGCGGGCGCAATCAACCCATATTGGCTTAAAATACAATGAGCAGTTCTTC,CASSQGRAQSTHIGLKYNEQFF
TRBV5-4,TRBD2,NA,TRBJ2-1,TGTGCCAGCAGCTGGAAGCGGGGCTCCTACAATGAGCAGTTCTTC,CASSWKRGSYNEQFF
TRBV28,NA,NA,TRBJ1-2,TGTGCCAGCAGTTTGGTCGGGGGGAACTATGGCTACACCTTC,CASSLVGGNYGYTF
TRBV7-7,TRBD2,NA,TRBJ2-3,TGTGCTAGCAGCTTAGGTCTAGCGGGAGAGACTAGCACAGATACGCAGTATTTT,CASSLGLAGETSTDTQYF
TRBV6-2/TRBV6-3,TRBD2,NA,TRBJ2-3,TGTGCCAGCAGTTTCCTAGCGGGCGAGGGTATGGATGATACGCAGTATTTT,CASSFLAGEGMDDTQYF
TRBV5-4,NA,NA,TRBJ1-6,TGTGCCAGCAGCTTGGGTCGATCGCAGTCTAATTCACCCCTCCACTTT,CASSLGRSQSNSPLHF
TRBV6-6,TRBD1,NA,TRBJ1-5,TGTGCCAGCAGCAAACAGGGGGGGAGCAATCAGCCCCAGCATTTT,CASSKQGGSNQPQHF
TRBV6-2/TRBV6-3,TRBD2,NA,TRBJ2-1,TGTGCCAGCAGTTACCGACTAGCGGGGGGACCCAATGAGCAGTTCTTC,CASSYRLAGGPNEQFF
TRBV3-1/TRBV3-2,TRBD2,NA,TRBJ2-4,TGTGCCAGCAGCCAGGGCGGGGGTCAAAACATTCAGTACTTC,CASSQGGGQNIQYF
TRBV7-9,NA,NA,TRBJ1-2,TGTGCCAGCAGCTTAGCTACAGGGCCGATGAGGGGCTACACCTTC,CASSLATGPMRGYTF
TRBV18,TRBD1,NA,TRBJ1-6,TGTGCCAGCTCACCAGAGGGACAGGGCATCTCACCCCTCCACTTT,CASSPEGQGISPLHF
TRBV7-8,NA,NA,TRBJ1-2,TGTGCCAGCAGCTCTGTTCCTAACTATGGCTACACCTTC,CASSSVPNYGYTF
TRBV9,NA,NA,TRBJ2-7,TGTGCCAGCAGCGTAGATGTGGGCCCCTACGAGCAGTACTTC,CASSVDVGPYEQYF
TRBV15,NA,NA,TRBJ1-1,TGTGCCACCAGCAGAGATCCGTCAGGGGTTACTGAAGCTTTCTTT,CATSRDPSGVTEAFF
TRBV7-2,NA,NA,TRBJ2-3,TGTGCCAGCATCGTCGGGAGTTACACAGATACGCAGTATTTT,CASIVGSYTDTQYF
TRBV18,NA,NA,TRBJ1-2,TGTGCCAGCTCAAAGTCGAGACAGGAGCACTATGGCTACACCTTC,CASSKSRQEHYGYTF
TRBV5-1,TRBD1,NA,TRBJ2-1,TGCGCCAGCAGCTTCCAAGGGACAGGGCGGAATAATGAGCAGTTCTTC,CASSFQGTGRNNEQFF
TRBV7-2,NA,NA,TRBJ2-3,TGTGCCAGCAGCTTTGGCGGGGGCACAGATACGCAGTATTTT,CASSFGGGTDTQYF
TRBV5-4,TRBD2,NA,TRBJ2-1,TGTGCCAGCAGCTTAGCGGGAGTGCTAGGTAATGAGCAGTTCTTC,CASSLAGVLGNEQFF
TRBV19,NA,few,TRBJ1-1,TGTGCCAGTAGTTGGGGGGTGAACACTGAAGCTTTCTTT,CASSWGVNTEAFF
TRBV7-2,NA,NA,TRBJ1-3,TGTGCCAGCAGCTTAAAGGGGGTCTCAGATGCCATATATTTT,CASSLKGVSDAIYF
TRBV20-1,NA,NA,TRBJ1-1,TGCAGTGTAGACAGAGACACTGAAGCTTTCTTT,CSVDRDTEAFF
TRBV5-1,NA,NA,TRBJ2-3,TGCGCCAGCAGCTTGGAAGGTCCCGGGGCAGATACGCAGTATTTT,CASSLEGPGADTQYF
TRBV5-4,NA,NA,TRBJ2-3,TGTGCCAGCAGCTTGCTTGGACTGACAGATACGCAGTATTTT,CASSLLGLTDTQYF
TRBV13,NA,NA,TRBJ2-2,TGTGCCAGCAGCTTCAGTGCCAACACCGGGGAGCTGTTTTTT,CASSFSANTGELFF
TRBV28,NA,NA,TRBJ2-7,TGTGCCAGCAGTTTTCCTTTTTCAGGGAGGTCTAACGAGCAGTACTTC,CASSFPFSGRSNEQYF
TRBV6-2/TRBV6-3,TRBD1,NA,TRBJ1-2,TGTGCCAGCAGTACCAACAGGGGACCAAACTATGGCTACACCTTC,CASSTNRGPNYGYTF
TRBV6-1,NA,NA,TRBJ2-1,TGTGCCAGCAGTGAGTCTCTCTTCGTCGCGGGGACCTACAATGAGCAGTTCTTC,CASSESLFVAGTYNEQFF
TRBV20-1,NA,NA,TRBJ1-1,TGCAGTGCTAGTCCGCGGGGGGCGCACACTGAAGCTTTCTTT,CSASPRGAHTEAFF
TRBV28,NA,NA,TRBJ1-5,TGTGCCAGCAGTTTACCAGGGAATCAGCCCCAGCATTTT,CASSLPGNQPQHF
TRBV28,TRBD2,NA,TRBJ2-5,TGTGCCAGCAGTTCCACCGAGGGACTAGCGGGGGCTGAGACCCAGTACTTC,CASSSTEGLAGAETQYF
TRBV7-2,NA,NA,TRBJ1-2,TGTGCCAGCAGCTTCAACAGGGCCAATGGCTACACCTTC,CASSFNRANGYTF
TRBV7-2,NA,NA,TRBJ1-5,TGTGCCAGCAGCTTAGGCAGGGGTAGCAATCAGCCCCAGCATTTT,CASSLGRGSNQPQHF
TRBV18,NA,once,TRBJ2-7,TGTGCCAGCTCACCGACGGGCTCGGGGTACGAGCAGTACTTC,CASSPTGSGYEQYF
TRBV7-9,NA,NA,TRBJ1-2,TGTGCCAGCAGCTTAGGGGGACACTCTAACTATGGCTACACCTTC,CASSLGGHSNYGYTF
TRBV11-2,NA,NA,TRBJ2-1,TGTGCCAGCAGAGCAGGGTTGCTAATCTACAATGAGCAGTTCTTC,CASRAGLLIYNEQFF
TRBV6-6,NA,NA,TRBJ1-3,TGTGCCAGCCCTTCAGGCTCTGGAAACACCATATATTTT,CASPSGSGNTIYF
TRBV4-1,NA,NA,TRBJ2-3,TGCGCCAGCAGCCAAGATAGAACTAGCACAGATACGCAGTATTTT,CASSQDRTSTDTQYF
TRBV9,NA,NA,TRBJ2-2,TGTGCCAGCAGCACCATCAGAGGGGAGCTGTTTTTT,CASSTIRGELFF
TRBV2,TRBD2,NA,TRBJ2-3,TGTGCCAGCAAGACTAGCGGGGGACCAACTAGCACAGATACGCAGTATTTT,CASKTSGGPTSTDTQYF
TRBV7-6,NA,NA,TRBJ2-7,TGTGCCAGCAGCTCCCAGGGGTGGTCGCCCGCGTACGAGCAGTACTTC,CASSSQGWSPAYEQYF
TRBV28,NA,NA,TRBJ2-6,TGTGCCAGCAGTTTATCCGGACTTACCACCTCTGGGGCCAACGTCCTGACTTTC,CASSLSGLTTSGANVLTF
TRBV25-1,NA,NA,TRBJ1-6,TGTGCCAGCAGTGACTCGGTTTATAATTCACCCCTCCACTTT,CASSDSVYNSPLHF
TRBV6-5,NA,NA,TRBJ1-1,TGTGCCAGCAGTTACTCTATGACAGTGAACACTGAAGCTTTCTTT,CASSYSMTVNTEAFF
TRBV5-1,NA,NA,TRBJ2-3,TGCGCCAGCAAACCGGGTGGGTCCACTAGCACAGATACGCAGTATTTT,CASKPGGSTSTDTQYF
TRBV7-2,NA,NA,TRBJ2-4,TGTGCCAGCAGCCCCTATAATGTCCTCAAAAACATTCAGTACTTC,CASSPYNVLKNIQYF
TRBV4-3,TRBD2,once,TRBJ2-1,TGCGCCAGCAGTCGACTAGCGAACCCCTACAATGAGCAGTTCTTC,CASSRLANPYNEQFF
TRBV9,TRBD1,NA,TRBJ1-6,TGTGCCAGCAGCGTAGGTGGGGACAGGGTTTCACCCCTCCACTTT,CASSVGGDRVSPLHF
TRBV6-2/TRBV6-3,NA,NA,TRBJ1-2,TGTGCCAGCAGTTACTCGACCGGGGGGAACTATGGCTACACCTTC,CASSYSTGGNYGYTF
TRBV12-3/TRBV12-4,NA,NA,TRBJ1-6,TGTGCCAGCAGTTTAGCAAGAGAGCCCCTCCACTTT,CASSLAREPLHF
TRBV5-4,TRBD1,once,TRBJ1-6,TGTGCCAGCAGCCCCCGACAGGGTCTGAATTCACCCCTCCACTTT,CASSPRQGLNSPLHF
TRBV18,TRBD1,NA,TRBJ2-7,TGTGCCAGCTCACAGGGACAGGGTATGTACGAGCAGTACTTC,CASSQGQGMYEQYF
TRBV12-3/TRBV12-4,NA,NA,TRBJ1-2,TGTGCCAGCAATACCCAGCGGCCATATGGCTACACCTTC,CASNTQRPYGYTF
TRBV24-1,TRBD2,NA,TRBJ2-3,TGTGCCACCAGTGATCCGCGGACTAGATCAGATACGCAGTATTTT,CATSDPRTRSDTQYF